This TCR beta chain was found in a study of T cell repertoires in cytomegalovirus infection. Study-wide background: CMV epitopes in the study were HLA-C-restricted (recently identified) and HLA-B-restricted (well studied). CMV infection and matching HLA type were both indicated by public TCR beta signatures. Study-wide points: The ex vivo response showed dominance by HLA-C-restricted CMV-specific TCR beta clonotypes.

Of note for this clonotype: The antigen remains undetermined.

TCRdb re-derived calls from the reads in MiXCR, one entry per CDR3 protein. In the table there are about 830,000 distinct CDR3 sequences, around a third of which are singletons. Trimming pared 7 bases from V and 7 bases from J, leaving 8 bases between. There are 11 residues in the CDR3. Germline V gene sequence: CDR1 SEHNR, CDR2 FQNEAQ (reference sequence). Sequenced material: cultured CD8+ T cells from PBMCs, taken from culture after CMV antigen stimulation. V usage is TRBV7-9 and J usage is TRBJ2-1; D is uncertain. This receptor was taken from a human donor in good health (CMV status not recorded). Some clones in this sample may be carry-over from other donors' samples. The CDR3 reads CASTLWNEQFF. DNA for the CDR3: TGTGCCAGCACCCTTTGGAATGAGCAGTTCTTC.